Reported below is one T cell receptor beta chain. The CDR3 has 15 residues. The germline V gene encodes CDR1 SGHAT and CDR2 FQNNGV. The ends lost 5 bases at V and 6 bases at J; junction bases unmatched: 6. This specimen comes from a study of T cells after somatic rescue of genetic block. Assay used: immunoSEQ multiplex PCR; TCRdb lists only in-frame clones, some missing. Of about 88,000 clones in the sample, about 90% were seen once. Sequenced material: peripheral blood mononuclear cells (PBMCs). The chain employs TRBV11-2 and TRBJ2-7; 14 bases fit TRBD2. The receptor's source is a woman aged 18-30 years. This chain's CDR3 is CASSKGLAGVGEQYF. The CDR3 DNA is TGTGCCAGCAGCAAGGGACTAGCGGGAGTAGGCGAGCAGTACTTC. Using reference TRBV11-2 and TRBJ2-7 for the parts outside the CDR3, the full variable domain is EAGVAQSPRYKIIEKRQSVAFWCNPISGHATLYWYQQILGQGPKLLIQFQNNGVVDDSQLPKDRFSAERLKGVDSTLKIQPAKLEDSAVYLCASSKGLAGVGEQYFGPGTRLTVT.